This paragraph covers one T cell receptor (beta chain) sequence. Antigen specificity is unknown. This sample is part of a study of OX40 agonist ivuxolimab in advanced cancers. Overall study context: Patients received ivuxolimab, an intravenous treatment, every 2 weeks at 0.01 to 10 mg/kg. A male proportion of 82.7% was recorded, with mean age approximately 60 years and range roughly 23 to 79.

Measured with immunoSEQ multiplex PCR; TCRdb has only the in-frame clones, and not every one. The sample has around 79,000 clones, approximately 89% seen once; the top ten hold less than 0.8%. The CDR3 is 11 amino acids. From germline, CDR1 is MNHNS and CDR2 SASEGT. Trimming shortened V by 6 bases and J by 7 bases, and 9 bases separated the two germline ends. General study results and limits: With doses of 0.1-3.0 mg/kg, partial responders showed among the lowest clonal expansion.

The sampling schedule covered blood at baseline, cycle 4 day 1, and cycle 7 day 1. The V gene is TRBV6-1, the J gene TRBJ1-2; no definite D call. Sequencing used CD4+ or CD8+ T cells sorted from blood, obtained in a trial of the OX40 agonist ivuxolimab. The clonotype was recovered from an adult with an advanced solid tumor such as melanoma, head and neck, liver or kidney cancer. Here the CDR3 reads CASSAMAGYTF. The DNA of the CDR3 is TGTGCCAGCAGCGCGATGGCTGGCTACACCTTC.